This T cell receptor beta chain was documented in a study of cytomegalovirus exposure and HLA in healthy donors. CDR1 is MNHNS, CDR2 SASEGT, per germline. With 7 bases clipped from V and 14 bases from J, the junction kept 6 bases outside the gene matches. This CDR3 has 11 amino acids. Primers included in the PCR were 60 Vbeta and 13 Jbeta primers. Sequencing used immunoSEQ multiplex PCR; TCRdb keeps in-frame clones, though not all of them. The sample holds 160,000 or so clones; around 81% are singletons and the top ten take about 13%. Participants comprised healthy donors of bone marrow. Findings and caveats of the study: About 180 TCR beta chains were listed as cytomegalovirus-associated.

To note about this clone: Its specificity is not known.

The chain couples TRBV6-1 to TRBJ2-2, with TRBD1 matching 8 bases. Sequencing was carried out using PBMCs. This clonotype originated in a woman between 50 and 59 years old in good health and CMV-seronegative. The CDR3 region is CASTDRGSLFF. In DNA form, the CDR3 reads TGTGCCAGCACCGACAGGGGTAGTCTGTTTTTT.